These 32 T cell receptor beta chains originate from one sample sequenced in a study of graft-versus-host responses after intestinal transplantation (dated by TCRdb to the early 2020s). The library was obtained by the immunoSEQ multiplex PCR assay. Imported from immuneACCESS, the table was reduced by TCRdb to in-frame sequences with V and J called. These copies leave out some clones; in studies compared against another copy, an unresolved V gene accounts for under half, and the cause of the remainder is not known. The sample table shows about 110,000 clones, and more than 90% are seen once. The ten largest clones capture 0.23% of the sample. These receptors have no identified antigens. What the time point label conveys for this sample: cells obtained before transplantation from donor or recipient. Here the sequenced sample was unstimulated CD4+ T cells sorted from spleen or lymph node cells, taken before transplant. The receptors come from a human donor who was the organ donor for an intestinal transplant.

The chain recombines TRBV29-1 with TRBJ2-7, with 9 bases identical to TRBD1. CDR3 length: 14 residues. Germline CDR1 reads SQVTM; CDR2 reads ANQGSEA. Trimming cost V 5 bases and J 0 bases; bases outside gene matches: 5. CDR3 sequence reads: CSVKWDRDSYEQYF. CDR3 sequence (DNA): TGCAGCGTTAAGTGGGACAGGGACTCCTACGAGCAGTACTTC.

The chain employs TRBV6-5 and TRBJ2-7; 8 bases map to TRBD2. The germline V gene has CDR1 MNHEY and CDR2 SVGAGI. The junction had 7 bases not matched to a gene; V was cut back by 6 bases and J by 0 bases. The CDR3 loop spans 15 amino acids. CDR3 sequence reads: CASRETGTSSYEQYF. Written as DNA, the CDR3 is TGTGCCAGCAGGGAAACCGGGACTAGCTCCTACGAGCAGTACTTC.

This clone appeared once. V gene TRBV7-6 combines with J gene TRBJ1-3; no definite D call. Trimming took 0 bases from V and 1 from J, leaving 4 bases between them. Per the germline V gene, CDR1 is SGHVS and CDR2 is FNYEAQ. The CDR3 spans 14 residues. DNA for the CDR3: TGTGCCAGCAGCTTAGCAGGGTCTGGAAACACCATATATTTT. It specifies CASSLAGSGNTIYF.

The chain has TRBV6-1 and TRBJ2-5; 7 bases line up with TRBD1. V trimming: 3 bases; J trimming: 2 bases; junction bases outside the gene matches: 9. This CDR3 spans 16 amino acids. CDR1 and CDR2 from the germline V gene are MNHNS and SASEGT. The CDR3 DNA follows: TGTGCCAGCAGTGAGAGGACAGGTGGGGTACAAGAGACCCAGTACTTC. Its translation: CASSERTGGVQETQYF.

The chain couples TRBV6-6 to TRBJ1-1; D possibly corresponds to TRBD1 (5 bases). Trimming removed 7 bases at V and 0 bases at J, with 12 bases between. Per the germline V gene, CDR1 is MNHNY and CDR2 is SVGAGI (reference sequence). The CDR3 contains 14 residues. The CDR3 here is CASKVGGMNTEAFF. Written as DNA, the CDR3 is TGTGCCAGCAAGGTGGGGGGTATGAACACTGAAGCTTTCTTT.

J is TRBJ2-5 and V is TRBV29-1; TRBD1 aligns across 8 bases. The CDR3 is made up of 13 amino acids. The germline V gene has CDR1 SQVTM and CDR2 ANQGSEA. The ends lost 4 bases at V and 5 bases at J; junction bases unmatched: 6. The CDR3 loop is CSVARGPGETQYF. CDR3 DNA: TGCAGCGTTGCCAGGGGGCCTGGGGAGACCCAGTACTTC.

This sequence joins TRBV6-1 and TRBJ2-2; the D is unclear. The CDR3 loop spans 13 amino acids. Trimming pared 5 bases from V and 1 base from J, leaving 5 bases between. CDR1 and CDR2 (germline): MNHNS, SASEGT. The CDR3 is CASSRQNTGELFF. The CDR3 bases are TGTGCCAGCAGTCGGCAGAACACCGGGGAGCTGTTTTTT.

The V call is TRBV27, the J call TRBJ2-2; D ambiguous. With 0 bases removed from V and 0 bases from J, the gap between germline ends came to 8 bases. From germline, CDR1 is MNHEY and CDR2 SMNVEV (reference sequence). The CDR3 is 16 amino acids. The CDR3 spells CASSLSRAANTGELFF. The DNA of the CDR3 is TGTGCCAGCAGTTTATCCCGCGCCGCGAACACCGGGGAGCTGTTTTTT.

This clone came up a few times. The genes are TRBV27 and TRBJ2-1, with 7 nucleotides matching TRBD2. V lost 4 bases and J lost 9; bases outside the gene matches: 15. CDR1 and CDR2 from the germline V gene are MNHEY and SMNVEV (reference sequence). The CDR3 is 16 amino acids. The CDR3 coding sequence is TGTGCCAGCAGTTCCCCCGGGACTAACATAGTAAGTGAGCAGTTCTTC. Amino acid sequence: CASSSPGTNIVSEQFF.

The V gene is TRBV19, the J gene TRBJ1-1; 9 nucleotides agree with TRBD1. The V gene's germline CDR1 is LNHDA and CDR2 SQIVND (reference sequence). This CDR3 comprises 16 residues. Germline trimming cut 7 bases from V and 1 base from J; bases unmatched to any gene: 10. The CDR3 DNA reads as TGTGCCAGTAAGGGACAGGGAGGGATCGGGAACACTGAAGCTTTCTTT. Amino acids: CASKGQGGIGNTEAFF.

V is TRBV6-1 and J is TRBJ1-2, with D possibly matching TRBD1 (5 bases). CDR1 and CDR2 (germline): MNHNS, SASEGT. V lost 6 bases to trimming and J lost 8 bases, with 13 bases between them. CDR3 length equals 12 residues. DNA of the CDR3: TGTGCCAGCAGCCCCCAGGGCCGCGGCTACACCTTC. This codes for CASSPQGRGYTF.

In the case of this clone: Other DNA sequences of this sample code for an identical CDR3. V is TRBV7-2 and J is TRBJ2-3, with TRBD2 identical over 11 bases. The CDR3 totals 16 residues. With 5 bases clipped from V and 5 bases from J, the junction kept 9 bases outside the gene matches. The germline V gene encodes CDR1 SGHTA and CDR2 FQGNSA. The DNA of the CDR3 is TGTGCCAGCAGCCTAGGGCTAGCGGGAGGAGGAGATACGCAGTATTTT. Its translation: CASSLGLAGGGDTQYF.

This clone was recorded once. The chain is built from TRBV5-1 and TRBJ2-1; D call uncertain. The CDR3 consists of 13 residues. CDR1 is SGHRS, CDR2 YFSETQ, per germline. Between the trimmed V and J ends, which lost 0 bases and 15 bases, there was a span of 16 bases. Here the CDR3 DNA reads TGCGCCAGCAGCTTGGGTAGTCTACCCGCCGGGTTCTTC. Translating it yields CASSLGSLPAGFF. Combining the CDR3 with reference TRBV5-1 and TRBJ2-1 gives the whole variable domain KAGVTQTPRYLIKTRGQQVTLSCSPISGHRSVSWYQQTPGQGLQFLFEYFSETQRNKGNFPGRFSGRQFSNSRSEMNVSTLELGDSALYLCASSLGSLPAGFFGPGTRLTVL.

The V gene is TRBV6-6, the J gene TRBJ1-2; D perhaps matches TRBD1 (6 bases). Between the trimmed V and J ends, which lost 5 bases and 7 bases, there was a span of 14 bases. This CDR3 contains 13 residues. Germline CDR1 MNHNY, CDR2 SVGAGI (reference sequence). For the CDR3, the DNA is TGTGCCAGCAGTCGCTTACAGGGTTCTGGCTACACCTTC. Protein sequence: CASSRLQGSGYTF.

The CDR3 nucleotides are TGTGCCACCAGCAGAGACACACAGGGGGTCAATCAGCCCCAGCATTTT. Residues: CATSRDTQGVNQPQHF. The chain joins TRBV15 to TRBJ1-5; TRBD1 aligns across 8 bases. Trimming cost V 0 bases and J 3 bases; bases outside gene matches: 4. The germline V gene has CDR1 LNHNV and CDR2 YYDKDF (reference sequence). The CDR3 has 16 residues.

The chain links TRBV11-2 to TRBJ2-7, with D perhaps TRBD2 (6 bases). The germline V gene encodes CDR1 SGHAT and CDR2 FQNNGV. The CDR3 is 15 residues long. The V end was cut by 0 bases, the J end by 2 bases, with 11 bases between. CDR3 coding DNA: TGTGCCAGCAGCTTAGAGGTAGCGGCCCCCTACGAGCAGTACTTC. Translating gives CASSLEVAAPYEQYF.

The CDR3 is CSVELAGAAYEQYF. CDR3 nucleotides: TGCAGCGTCGAACTAGCGGGAGCCGCCTACGAGCAGTACTTC. This chain connects TRBV29-1 to TRBJ2-7, with 11 bases matching TRBD2. Trimming at V came to 6 bases and at J to 2 bases, leaving 6 bases not matched to a gene. Germline assignment: CDR1 SQVTM and CDR2 ANQGSEA. This CDR3 is built from 14 residues.

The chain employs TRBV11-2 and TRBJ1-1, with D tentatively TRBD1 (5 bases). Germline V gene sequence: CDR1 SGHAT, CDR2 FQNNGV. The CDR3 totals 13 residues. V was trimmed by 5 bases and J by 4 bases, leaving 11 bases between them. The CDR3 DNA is TGTGCCAGCAGCCGAAGGGGCGGCACTGAAGCTTTCTTT. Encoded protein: CASSRRGGTEAFF.

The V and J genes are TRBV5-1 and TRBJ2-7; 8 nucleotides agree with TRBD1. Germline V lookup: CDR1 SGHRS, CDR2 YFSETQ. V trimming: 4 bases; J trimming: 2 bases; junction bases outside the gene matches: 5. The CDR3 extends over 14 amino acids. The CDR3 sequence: CASSPEDRAYEQYF. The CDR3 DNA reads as TGCGCCAGCAGCCCCGAGGACAGGGCCTACGAGCAGTACTTC.

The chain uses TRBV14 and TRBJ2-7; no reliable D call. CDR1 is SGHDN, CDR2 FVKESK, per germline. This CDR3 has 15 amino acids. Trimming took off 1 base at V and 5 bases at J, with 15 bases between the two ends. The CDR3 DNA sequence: TGTGCCAGCAGCCAAGGAGGTCTCCGAGCTCACGAGCAGTACTTC. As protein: CASSQGGLRAHEQYF. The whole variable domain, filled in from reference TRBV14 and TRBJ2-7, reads EAGVTQFPSHSVIEKGQTVTLRCDPISGHDNLYWYRRVMGKEIKFLLHFVKESKQDESGMPNNRFLAERTGGTYSTLKVQPAELEDSGVYFCASSQGGLRAHEQYFGPGTRLTVT.

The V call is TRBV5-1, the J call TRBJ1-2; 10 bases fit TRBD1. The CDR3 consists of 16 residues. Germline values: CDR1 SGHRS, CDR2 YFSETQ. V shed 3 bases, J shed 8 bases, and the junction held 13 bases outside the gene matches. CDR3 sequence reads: CASSWRGDRGLEGYTF. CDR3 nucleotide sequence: TGCGCCAGCAGCTGGAGGGGGGACAGGGGCCTGGAGGGCTACACCTTC.

In DNA, the CDR3 is TGCACCGACAGGGTGGGAGATACGCAGTATTTT. It yields the protein CTDRVGDTQYF. V usage is TRBV29-1 and J usage is TRBJ2-3, with 7 bases that match TRBD1. The germline gives CDR1 SQVTM, CDR2 ANQGSEA. The CDR3 spans 11 residues.

CDR3 loop: CASSLASRLNGATDTQYF. The CDR3 DNA reads TGTGCCAGCAGCTTAGCGAGTAGACTCAACGGCGCCACAGATACGCAGTATTTT. The rearrangement links TRBV7-2 to TRBJ2-3; the D is unclear. The V gene lost 0 bases and the J gene lost 2 bases, with 18 bases spanning the gap. CDR1 and CDR2 from the germline V gene are SGHTA and FQGNSA. CDR3 length: 18 amino acids.

Here the CDR3 DNA reads TGTGCCAGCAGCTTATTAGGGAGGGCCGGTGTTGAGCAGTTCTTC. It encodes CASSLLGRAGVEQFF. The genes are TRBV7-9 and TRBJ2-1; TRBD2 matches 7 bases. This CDR3 comprises 15 residues. Germline CDR1 is SEHNR and CDR2 is FQNEAQ (reference sequence). Trimming removed 2 bases from V and 9 bases from J; junction bases left unmatched: 10.

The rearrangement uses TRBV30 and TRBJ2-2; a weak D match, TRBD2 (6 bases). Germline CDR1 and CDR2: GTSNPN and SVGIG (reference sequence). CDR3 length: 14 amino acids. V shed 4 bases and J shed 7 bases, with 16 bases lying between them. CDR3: CAWTAGPHGGELFF. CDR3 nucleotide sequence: TGTGCCTGGACCGCGGGACCCCACGGCGGGGAGCTGTTTTTT.

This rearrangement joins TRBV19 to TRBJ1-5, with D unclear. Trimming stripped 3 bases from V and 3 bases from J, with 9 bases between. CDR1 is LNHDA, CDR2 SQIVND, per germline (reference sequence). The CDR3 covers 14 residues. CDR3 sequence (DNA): TGTGCCAGTAGTATTGAGGGCTCCAATCAGCCCCAGCATTTT. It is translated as CASSIEGSNQPQHF.

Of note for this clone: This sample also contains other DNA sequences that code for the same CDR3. The CDR3 reads CASSSPGLQHHTQYF. The CDR3 DNA reads TGTGCCAGCAGCTCCCCGGGGCTCCAACACCATACGCAGTATTTT. The chain recombines TRBV5-4 with TRBJ2-3, with D perhaps assigned TRBD1 or TRBD2 (5 bases each). Trimming pared 3 bases from V and 7 bases from J, leaving 18 bases between. Germline loops: CDR1 SGHNT, CDR2 YYREEE (reference sequence). This CDR3 spans 15 amino acids.

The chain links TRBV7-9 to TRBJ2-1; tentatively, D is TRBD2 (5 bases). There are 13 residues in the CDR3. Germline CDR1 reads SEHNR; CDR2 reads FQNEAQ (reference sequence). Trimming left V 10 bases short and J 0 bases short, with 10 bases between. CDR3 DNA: TGTGCCACCGAAAGCGGCTCCTACAATGAGCAGTTCTTC. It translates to CATESGSYNEQFF.

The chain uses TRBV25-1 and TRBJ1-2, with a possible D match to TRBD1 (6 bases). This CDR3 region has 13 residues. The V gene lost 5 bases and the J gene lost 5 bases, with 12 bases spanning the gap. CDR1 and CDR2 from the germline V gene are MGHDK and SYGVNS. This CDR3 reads CASSPQGRYGYTF. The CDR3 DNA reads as TGTGCCAGCAGTCCCCAGGGGCGATATGGCTACACCTTC.

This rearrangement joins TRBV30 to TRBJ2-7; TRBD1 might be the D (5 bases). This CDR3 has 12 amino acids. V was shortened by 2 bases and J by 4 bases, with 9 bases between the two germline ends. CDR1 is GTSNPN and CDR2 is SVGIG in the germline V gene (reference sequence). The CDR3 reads CAWSQGRYEQYF. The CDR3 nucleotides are TGTGCCTGGAGTCAGGGAAGGTACGAGCAGTACTTC.

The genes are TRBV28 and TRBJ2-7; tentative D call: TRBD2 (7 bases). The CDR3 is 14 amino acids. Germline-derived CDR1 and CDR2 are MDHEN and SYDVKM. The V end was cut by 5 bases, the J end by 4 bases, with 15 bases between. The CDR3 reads CASSPAGAPYEQYF. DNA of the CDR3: TGTGCCAGCAGTCCGGCGGGGGCTCCTTACGAGCAGTACTTC.

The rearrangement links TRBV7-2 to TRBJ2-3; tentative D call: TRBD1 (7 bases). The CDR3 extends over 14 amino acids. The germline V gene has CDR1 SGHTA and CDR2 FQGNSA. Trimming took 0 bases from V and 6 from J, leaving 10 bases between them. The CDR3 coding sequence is TGTGCCAGCAGCTTAGCCAGGGGGGAGGATACGCAGTATTTT. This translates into CASSLARGEDTQYF.